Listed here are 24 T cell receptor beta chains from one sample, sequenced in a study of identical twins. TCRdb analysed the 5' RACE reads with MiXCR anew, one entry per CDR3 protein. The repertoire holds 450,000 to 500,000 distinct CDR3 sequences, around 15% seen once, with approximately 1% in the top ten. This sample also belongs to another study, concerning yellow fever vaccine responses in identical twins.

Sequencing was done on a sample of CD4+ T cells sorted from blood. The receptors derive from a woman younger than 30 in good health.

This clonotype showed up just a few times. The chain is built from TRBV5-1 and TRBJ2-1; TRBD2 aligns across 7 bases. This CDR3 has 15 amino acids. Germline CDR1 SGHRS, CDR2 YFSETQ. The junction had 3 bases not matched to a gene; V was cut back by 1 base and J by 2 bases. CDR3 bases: TGCGCCAGCAGCTTGTTTACTAGCGCCTACAATGAGCAGTTCTTC. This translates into CASSLFTSAYNEQFF.

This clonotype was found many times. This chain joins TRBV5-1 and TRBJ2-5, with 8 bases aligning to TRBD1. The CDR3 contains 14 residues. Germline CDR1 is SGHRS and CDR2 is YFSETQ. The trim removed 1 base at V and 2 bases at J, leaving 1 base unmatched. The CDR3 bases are TGCGCCAGCAGCTTGAACAGGGGGCAAGAGACCCAGTACTTC. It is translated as CASSLNRGQETQYF.

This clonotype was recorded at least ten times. CDR3 loop: CASSQNRGTANSPLHF. CDR3 DNA sequence: TGTGCCAGCAGCCAAAACCGGGGGACAGCAAATTCACCCCTCCACTTT. J is TRBJ1-6 and V is TRBV3-1, with 7 positions matching TRBD1. Germline assignment: CDR1 LGHDT and CDR2 YNNKEL (reference sequence). V lost 2 bases, J lost 7 bases, and 8 bases stayed unmatched. CDR3 size: 16 residues.

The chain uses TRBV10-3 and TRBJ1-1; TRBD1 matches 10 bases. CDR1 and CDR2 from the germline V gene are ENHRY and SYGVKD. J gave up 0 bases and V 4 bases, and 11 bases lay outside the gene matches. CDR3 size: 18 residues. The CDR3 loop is CAISAGQGKILMNTEAFF. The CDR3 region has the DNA TGTGCCATCAGTGCGGGACAGGGGAAAATCCTCATGAACACTGAAGCTTTCTTT.

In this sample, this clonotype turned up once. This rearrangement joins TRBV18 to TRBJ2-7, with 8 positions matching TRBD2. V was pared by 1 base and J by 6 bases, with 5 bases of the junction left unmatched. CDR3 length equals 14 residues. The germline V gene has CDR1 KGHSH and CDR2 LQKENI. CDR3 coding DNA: TGTGCCAGCTCACCACAAGCGGGAGCAGCCGAGCAGTACTTC. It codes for CASSPQAGAAEQYF. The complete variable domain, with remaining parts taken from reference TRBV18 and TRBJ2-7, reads NAGVMQNPRHLVRRRGQEARLRCSPMKGHSHVYWYRQLPEEGLKFMVYLQKENIIDESGMPKERFSAEFPKEGPSILRIQQVVRGDSAAYFCASSPQAGAAEQYFGPGTRLTVT.

The CDR3 DNA reads TGTGCCAGCAGTTCCGCCTCGGGAAGCGGGAGGATGTACGAGCAGTACTTC. This codes for CASSSASGSGRMYEQYF. The chain combines TRBV27 with TRBJ2-7; TRBD2 matches at 9 bases. Germline CDR1 is MNHEY and CDR2 is SMNVEV (reference sequence). Germline trimming cut 4 bases from V and 4 bases from J; bases unmatched to any gene: 14. CDR3 length: 17 amino acids.

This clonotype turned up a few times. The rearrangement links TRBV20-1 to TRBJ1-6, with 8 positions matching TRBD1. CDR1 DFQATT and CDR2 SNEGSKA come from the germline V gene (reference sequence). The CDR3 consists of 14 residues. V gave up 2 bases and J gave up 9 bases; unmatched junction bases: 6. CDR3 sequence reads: CSARRPGGPSPLHF. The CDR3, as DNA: TGCAGTGCTAGAAGGCCAGGGGGCCCTTCACCCCTCCACTTT.

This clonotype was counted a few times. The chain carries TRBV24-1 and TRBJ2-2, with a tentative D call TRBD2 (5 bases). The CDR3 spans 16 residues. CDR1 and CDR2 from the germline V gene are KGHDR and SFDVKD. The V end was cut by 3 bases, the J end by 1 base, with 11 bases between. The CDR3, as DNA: TGTGCCACCAGTGATAACAGCGGAGGGAACACCGGGGAGCTGTTTTTT. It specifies CATSDNSGGNTGELFF.

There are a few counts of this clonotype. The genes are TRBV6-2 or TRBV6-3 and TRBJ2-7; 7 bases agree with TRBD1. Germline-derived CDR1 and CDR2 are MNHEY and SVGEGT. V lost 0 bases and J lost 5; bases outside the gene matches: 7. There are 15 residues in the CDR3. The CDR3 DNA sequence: TGTGCCAGCAGTTACTCACAGGGGCTATCGGACGAGCAGTACTTC. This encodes CASSYSQGLSDEQYF.

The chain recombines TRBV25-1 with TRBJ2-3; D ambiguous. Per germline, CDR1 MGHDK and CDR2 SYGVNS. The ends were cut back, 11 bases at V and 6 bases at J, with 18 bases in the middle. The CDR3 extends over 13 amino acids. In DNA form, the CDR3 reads TGTGCCCGTTTTGGCAGCGCCACCGATACGCAGTATTTT. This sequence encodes CARFGSATDTQYF.

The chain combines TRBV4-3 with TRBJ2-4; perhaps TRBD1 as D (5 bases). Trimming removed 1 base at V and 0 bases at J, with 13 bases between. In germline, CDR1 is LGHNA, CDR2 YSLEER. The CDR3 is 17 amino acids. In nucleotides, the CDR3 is TGCGCCAGCAGCCAAGGGGCAGGGAATTTAGCCAAAAACATTCAGTACTTC. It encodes CASSQGAGNLAKNIQYF.

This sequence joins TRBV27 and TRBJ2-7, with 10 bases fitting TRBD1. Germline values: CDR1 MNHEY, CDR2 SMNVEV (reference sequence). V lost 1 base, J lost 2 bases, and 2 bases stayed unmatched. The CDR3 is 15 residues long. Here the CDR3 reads CASSLLGTGAYEQYF. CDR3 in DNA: TGTGCCAGCAGTTTATTAGGGACAGGGGCCTACGAGCAGTACTTC.

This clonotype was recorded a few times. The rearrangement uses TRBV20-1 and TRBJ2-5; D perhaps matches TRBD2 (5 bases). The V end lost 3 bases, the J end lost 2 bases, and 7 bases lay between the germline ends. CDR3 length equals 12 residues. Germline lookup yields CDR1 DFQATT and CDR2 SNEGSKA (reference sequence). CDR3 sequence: CSASRRQETQYF. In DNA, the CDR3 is TGCAGTGCTAGTAGGAGGCAAGAGACCCAGTACTTC.

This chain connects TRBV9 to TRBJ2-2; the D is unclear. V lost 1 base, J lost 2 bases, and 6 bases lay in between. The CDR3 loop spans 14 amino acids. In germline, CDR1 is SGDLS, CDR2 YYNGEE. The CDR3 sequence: CASSVTTNTGELFF. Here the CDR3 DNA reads TGTGCCAGCAGCGTAACTACCAACACCGGGGAGCTGTTTTTT.

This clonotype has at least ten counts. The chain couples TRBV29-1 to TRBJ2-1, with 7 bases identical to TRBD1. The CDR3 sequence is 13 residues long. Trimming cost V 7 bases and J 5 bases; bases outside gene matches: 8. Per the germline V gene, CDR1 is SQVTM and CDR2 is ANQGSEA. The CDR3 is CSAQTGPNNEQFF. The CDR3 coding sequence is TGCAGCGCCCAGACAGGGCCAAACAATGAGCAGTTCTTC.

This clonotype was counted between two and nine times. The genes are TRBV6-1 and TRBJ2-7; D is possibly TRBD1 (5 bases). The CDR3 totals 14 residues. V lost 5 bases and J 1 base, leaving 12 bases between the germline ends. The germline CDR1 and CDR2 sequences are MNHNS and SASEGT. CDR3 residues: CASSRQLSSYEQYF. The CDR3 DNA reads TGTGCCAGCAGTCGACAGCTTTCTTCCTACGAGCAGTACTTC.

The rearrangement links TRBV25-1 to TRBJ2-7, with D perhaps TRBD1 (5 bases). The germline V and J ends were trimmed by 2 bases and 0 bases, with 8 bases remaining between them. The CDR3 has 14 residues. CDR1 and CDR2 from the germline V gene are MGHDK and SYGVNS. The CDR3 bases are TGTGCCAGCAGTGAAGCCAGGGTCTCCTACGAGCAGTACTTC. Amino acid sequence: CASSEARVSYEQYF.

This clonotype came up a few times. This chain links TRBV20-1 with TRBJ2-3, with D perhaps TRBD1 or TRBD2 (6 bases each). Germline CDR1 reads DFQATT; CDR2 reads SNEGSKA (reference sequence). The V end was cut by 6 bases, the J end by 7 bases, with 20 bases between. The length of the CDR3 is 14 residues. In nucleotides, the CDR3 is TGCAGTGCAACTCACGGGGGCAGGCTGAATACGCAGTATTTT. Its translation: CSATHGGRLNTQYF.

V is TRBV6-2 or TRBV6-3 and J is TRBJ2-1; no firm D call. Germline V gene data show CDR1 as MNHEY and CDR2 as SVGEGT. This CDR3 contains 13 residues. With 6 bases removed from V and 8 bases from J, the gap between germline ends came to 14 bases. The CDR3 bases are TGTGCCAGCAGCCGCGACGGCCCCTATGAGCAGTTCTTC. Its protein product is CASSRDGPYEQFF.

This chain's CDR3 is CASRPPTSYNEQFF. For the CDR3, the DNA is TGTGCCAGCCGTCCTCCTACGTCCTACAATGAGCAGTTCTTC. The V call is TRBV28, the J call TRBJ2-1; no definite D call. Germline CDR1 is MDHEN and CDR2 is SYDVKM. CDR3 length: 14 amino acids. V was clipped by 8 bases and J by 1 base, with 12 bases between them.

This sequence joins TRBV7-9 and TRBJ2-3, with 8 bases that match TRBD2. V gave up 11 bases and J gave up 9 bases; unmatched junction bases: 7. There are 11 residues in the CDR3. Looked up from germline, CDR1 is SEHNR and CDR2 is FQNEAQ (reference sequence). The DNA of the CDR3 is TGTGCCGCCGGGGGGGGGCGGACGCAGTATTTT. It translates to CAAGGGRTQYF.

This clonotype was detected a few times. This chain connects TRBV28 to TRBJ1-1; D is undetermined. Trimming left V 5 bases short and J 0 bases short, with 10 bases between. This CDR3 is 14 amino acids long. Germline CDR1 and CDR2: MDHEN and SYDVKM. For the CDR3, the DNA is TGTGCCAGCAGTCGCGTAACATTGAACACTGAAGCTTTCTTT. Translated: CASSRVTLNTEAFF.

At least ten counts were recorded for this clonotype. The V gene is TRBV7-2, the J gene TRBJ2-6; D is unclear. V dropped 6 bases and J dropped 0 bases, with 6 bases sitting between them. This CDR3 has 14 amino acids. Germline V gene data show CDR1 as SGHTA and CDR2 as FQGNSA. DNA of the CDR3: TGTGCCAGCAGGGTAGACTCTGGGGCCAACGTCCTGACTTTC. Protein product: CASRVDSGANVLTF. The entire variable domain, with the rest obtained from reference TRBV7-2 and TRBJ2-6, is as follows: GAGVSQSPSNKVTEKGKDVELRCDPISGHTALYWYRQSLGQGLEFLIYFQGNSAPDKSGLPSDRFSAERTGGSVSTLTIQRTQQEDSAVYLCASRVDSGANVLTFGAGSRLTVL.

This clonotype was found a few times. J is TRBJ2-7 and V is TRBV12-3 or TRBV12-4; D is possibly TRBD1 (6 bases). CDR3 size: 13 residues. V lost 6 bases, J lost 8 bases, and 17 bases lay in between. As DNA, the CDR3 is TGTGCCAGCAGGAAAGGACAGACCTTCAAGCAGTACTTC. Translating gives CASRKGQTFKQYF.